This T cell receptor beta chain appears in the sequencing data of a study of regulatory T cells in long-lasting Graves disease (dated by TCRdb to the early 2020s). As for the study more broadly: Persistent Graves' disease was defined as persistently positive TSH receptor autoantibodies together with antithyroid drug treatment for over 5 years. A total of around 35 samples were covered by TCR sequencing, comprising approximately 13 persistent and roughly 20 newly diagnosed Graves' disease patients. Antithyroid drugs had been taken for approximately 9.5 years on average by persistent Graves' disease patients in the clinical cohort. The study was registered as a clinical trial and conducted in China. Patients with persistent Graves' disease were compared with patients with newly diagnosed Graves' disease using TCR sequencing and RNA sequencing of peripheral blood.

Libraries were built with multiplex PCR. The sequencer listed for this sample is Illumina HiSeq 4000. CDR3 regions were amplified by Arm-PCR with iRepertoire HTBI primers to construct TCR beta libraries. Before sequencing, the PCR products underwent gel purification. Under the source paper's analysis protocol: Across samples, roughly 60 TRBV and 14 TRBJ segments were identified and used for gene usage analysis of CDR3 amino acid clonotypes. COPE and FqMerger were used to merge the filtered high-quality paired reads into contigs. BLAST was used to align contigs to IMGT TRBV, TRBD and TRBJ reference genes, with CDR3 defined following IMGT. Highly expanded clones were defined as clonotypes with a frequency above 0.1%. Repertoire diversity was measured by Shannon entropy, and V-J evenness by the Gini coefficient. Clonotypes shared by more than one individual were considered public. Using fastp trimming at Q25 and MiXCR clonotype assembly, TCRdb reanalyzed the public sequencing data and kept in-frame beta chains. Merged by CDR3 protein, the rows form single entries marked with the most common genes and DNA. These V and J calls originate from TCRdb's pipeline instead of the authors' own analysis. This sample gives 310,000 or so distinct CDR3 sequences in total; 22% of them show up just once. The top ten clonotypes cover 56% of the sample.

V loses 2 bases at its end and J loses 0 bases; junction bases beyond the gene matches: 21. The CDR3 starts with the cysteine, ends with the phenylalanine, and has 24 residues. CDR3 DNA is the only sequence kept; it has 72 bases, read in frame from the first base. CDR1 is given as MDHEN and CDR2 as SYDVKM, both from the germline V gene. Interpreted using the paper, the time point label stands for: persistent/refractory GD, antithyroid drugs over 5 years with positive TRAb. For both TCR sequencing and RNA sequencing, RNA was extracted from PBMCs in TRIzol. The diagnosis of Graves' disease followed American Thyroid Association guidelines. Patients for the study were recruited at an endocrinology department in Xi'an, China. From each patient, about 8.9 milliliters of peripheral blood was collected into an EDTA anticoagulant tube. Ficoll Paque Plus density gradient separation was used to isolate PBMCs, and no further T cell sorting was done. RNA quality was checked with an Agilent 2100 Bioanalyzer and agarose gel, and concentration with a NanoDrop 2000.

Notes on this clonotype: The antigen it recognizes is unknown. The sample holds no much larger clone one base away, and base qualities are not on file.

Here is what the overall study found, with its caveats: Because the primary lesion, thyroid tissue, could not be accessed, the study looked at peripheral blood alone. Preferential use of TRBV28, TRBJ1-2 and TRBJ2-5 was observed in persistent disease, whereas TRBV20-1 and TRBJ2-1 were favored in newly diagnosed disease. Sequencing and analysis were limited to the TCR beta chain. More public clonotypes were shared among persistent patients (more than 2,500) than among newly diagnosed patients (more than 900). The authors acknowledged the small sample size as a limitation that may reduce accuracy. Compared with newly diagnosed patients, persistent Graves' disease patients had lower TCR Shannon entropy and fewer highly expanded clones, which suggests clonal expansion.

The source material was peripheral blood mononuclear cells (PBMCs), sampled when the disease was refractory, from a patient treated with antithyroid drugs. The chain employs TRBV28 and TRBJ2-1, with TRBD2 identical over 14 junction bases. The TCR comes from a female donor with Graves disease. In nucleotide form, the sequence is TGTGCCAGCAGTTTAACTCCCAGGGAACAAGGGACTAGCGGGAGTTCCAGCTCCTACAATGAGCAGTTCTTC. Its protein product is CASSLTPREQGTSGSSSSYNEQFF.